The present TCR beta chain was sequenced within a study of blood T cells in healthy people across ages. General observations from the study: Reliance upon unsorted PBMCs precluded definitive naive versus antigen-experienced comparison. Per-million-T-cell TCR beta diversity fell roughly linearly with age. The study found more naive CD4+ cells and higher diversity in long-lived than aged donors.

PCR was performed a second time for roughly 7 to 11 cycles using a sample-barcoded 5' primer and a J-beta primer mix. Each cDNA was tagged by a template-switch adaptor containing 12 random nucleotides. TCRdb reprocessed the 5' RACE reads with MiXCR, giving one entry per CDR3 protein. The sample has about 680,000 distinct CDR3 sequences; about half are singletons. This clonotype was counted a few times. Its antigen is undetermined. Germline loops: CDR1 SGHRS, CDR2 YFSETQ. CDR3 length equals 18 residues. The V and J ends lost 5 bases and 0 bases respectively, with 24 bases between them. Sequencing was done on a sample of blood. This TCR derives from a woman aged 60-70 years in good health. This chain connects TRBV5-1 to TRBJ2-7; D may be TRBD1 (6 bases). This CDR3 reads CASRLSPTDSRISYEQYF. The CDR3 region has the DNA TGCGCCAGCAGGCTCTCGCCGACGGACAGCCGAATCTCCTACGAGCAGTACTTC.